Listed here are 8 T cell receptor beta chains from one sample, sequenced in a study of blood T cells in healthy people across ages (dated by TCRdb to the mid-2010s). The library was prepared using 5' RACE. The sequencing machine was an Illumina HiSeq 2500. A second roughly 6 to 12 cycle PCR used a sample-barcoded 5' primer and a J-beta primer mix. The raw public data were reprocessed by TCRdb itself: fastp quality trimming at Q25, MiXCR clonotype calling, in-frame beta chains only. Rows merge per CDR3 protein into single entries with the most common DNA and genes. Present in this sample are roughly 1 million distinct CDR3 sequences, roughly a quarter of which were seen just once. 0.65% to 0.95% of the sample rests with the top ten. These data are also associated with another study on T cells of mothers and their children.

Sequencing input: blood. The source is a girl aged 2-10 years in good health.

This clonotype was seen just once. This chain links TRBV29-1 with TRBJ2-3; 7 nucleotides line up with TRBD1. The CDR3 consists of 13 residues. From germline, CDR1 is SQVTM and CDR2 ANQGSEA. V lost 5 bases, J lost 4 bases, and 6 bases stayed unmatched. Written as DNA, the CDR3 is TGCAGCGTTTCGACAGGGATTCCAGATACGCAGTATTTT. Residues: CSVSTGIPDTQYF.

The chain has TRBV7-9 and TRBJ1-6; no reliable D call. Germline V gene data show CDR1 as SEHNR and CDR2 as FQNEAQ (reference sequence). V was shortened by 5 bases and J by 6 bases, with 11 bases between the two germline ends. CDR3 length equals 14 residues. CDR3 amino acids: CASSRTDLNSPLHF. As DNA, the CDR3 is TGTGCCAGCAGCCGGACGGATCTTAATTCACCCCTCCACTTT. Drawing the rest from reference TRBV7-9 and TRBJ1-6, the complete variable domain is DTGVSQNPRHKITKRGQNVTFRCDPISEHNRLYWYRQTLGQGPEFLTYFQNEAQLEKSRLLSDRFSAERPKGSFSTLEIQRTEQGDSAMYLCASSRTDLNSPLHFGNGTRLTVT.

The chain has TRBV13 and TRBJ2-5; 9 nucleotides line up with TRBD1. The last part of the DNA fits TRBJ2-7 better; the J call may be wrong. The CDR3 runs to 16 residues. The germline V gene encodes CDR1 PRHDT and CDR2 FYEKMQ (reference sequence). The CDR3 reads CASSLSGTGTDYEQYF. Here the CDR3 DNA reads TGTGCCAGCAGCTTATCCGGGACAGGGACCGACTACGAGCAGTACTTC.

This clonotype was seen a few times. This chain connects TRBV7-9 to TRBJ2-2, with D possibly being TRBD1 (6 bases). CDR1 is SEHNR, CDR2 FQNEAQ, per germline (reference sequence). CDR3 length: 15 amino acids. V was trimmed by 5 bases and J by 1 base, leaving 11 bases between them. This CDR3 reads CASSDKTGNTGELFF. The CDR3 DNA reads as TGTGCCAGCAGCGACAAGACAGGGAACACCGGGGAGCTGTTTTTT.

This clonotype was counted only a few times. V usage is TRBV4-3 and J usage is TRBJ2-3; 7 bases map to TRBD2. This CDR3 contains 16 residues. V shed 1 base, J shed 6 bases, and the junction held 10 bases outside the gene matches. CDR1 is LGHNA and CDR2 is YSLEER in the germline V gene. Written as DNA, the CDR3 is TGCGCCAGCAGCCAAGGGCCAGCGGGACCTCGGGATACGCAGTATTTT. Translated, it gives CASSQGPAGPRDTQYF.

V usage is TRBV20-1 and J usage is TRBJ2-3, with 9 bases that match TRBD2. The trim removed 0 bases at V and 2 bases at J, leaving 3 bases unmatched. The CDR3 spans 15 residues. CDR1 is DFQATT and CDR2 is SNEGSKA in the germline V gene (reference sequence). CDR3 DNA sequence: TGCAGTGCTAGAGAATTAGCGGGGGTCACAGATACGCAGTATTTT. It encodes CSARELAGVTDTQYF.

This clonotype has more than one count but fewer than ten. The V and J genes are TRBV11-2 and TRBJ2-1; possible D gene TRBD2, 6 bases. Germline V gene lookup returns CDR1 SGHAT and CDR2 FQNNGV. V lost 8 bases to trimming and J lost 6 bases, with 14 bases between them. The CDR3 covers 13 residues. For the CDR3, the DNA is TGTGCCAGCGGACTACTCAGTGCCAATGAGCAGTTCTTC. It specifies CASGLLSANEQFF.

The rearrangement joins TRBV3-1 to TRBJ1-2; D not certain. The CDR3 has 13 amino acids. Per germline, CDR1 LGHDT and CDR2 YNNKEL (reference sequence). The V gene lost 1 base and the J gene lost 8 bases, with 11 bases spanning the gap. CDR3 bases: TGTGCCAGCAGCCAAGTGGACGTTTCCGGCTACACCTTC. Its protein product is CASSQVDVSGYTF.